The 24 T cell receptor beta chains below were found in one sample sequenced in a study of cytomegalovirus exposure and HLA in healthy donors (TCRdb year 2017). Library method: the immunoSEQ multiplex PCR assay. A mixture of 60 forward primers for TCR Vbeta segments and 13 reverse primers for TCR Jbeta segments was used in the multiplex PCR. What TCRdb holds here is the immuneACCESS table cut down to in-frame rearrangements. Part of the clones is not present; checked against another copy, under half of the missing clones reflect an unresolved V gene, and the others are unexplained. In all, the sample holds around 100,000 clones, and 84% of those were seen once. The top ten constitute roughly 1.2% of the sample. The specimen was PBMCs. Receptor source: a woman under 30 in good health and CMV-seronegative.

For this clone: One end of the junction is discordant with germline, which a read error may explain. The V gene is TRBV27, the J gene TRBJ2-1, with TRBD2 matching 11 bases. The CDR3 contains 15 residues. Per the germline V gene, CDR1 is MNHEY and CDR2 is SMNVEV (reference sequence). The CDR3, as DNA: TGTGTCAGCAGTTTAGCGGGAGGGCGCTACAATGAGCAGTTCTTC. This translates into CVSSLAGGRYNEQFF.

This clone was detected once. This sequence joins TRBV11-2 and TRBJ2-1; D ambiguous. V was trimmed by 8 bases and J by 0 bases, leaving 20 bases between them. Germline assignment: CDR1 SGHAT and CDR2 FQNNGV. The CDR3 loop spans 17 amino acids. The CDR3 loop is CASQPTESMSSYNEQFF. Written as DNA, the CDR3 is TGTGCCAGCCAACCAACAGAATCCATGAGCTCCTACAATGAGCAGTTCTTC.

The CDR3 DNA sequence: TGTGCCAGCAGCCCGGCTAGCGGCCCCTACGAGCAGTACTTC. Residues: CASSPASGPYEQYF. V is TRBV7-2 and J is TRBJ2-7, with 7 bases fitting TRBD2. CDR3 size: 14 residues. J lost 2 bases, V lost 5 bases, and 6 bases had no gene match. In germline, CDR1 is SGHTA, CDR2 FQGNSA.

The rearrangement uses TRBV5-5 and TRBJ1-3; TRBD1 is a possible D gene (6 bases). Trimming left V 2 bases short and J 2 bases short, with 14 bases between. CDR1 SGHKS and CDR2 YYEKEE come from the germline V gene (reference sequence). The CDR3 loop spans 16 amino acids. The CDR3 spells CASSFVQGAPGNTIYF. The DNA of the CDR3 is TGTGCCAGCAGCTTCGTACAGGGTGCCCCTGGAAACACCATATATTTT.

The rearrangement uses TRBV10-1 and TRBJ1-5; 9 positions agree with TRBD1. The CDR3 totals 16 residues. Germline V CDR1 and CDR2: WNHNN, SYGVQD (reference sequence). With 2 bases clipped from V and 4 bases from J, the junction kept 6 bases outside the gene matches. The CDR3: CASSEMGQGYNQPQHF. Written as DNA, the CDR3 is TGCGCCAGCAGTGAGATGGGACAGGGCTATAATCAGCCCCAGCATTTT.

The chain joins TRBV21-1 to TRBJ1-2; TRBD1 is the table's D call, not checked against the DNA. TRBV21-1 is assigned pseudogene status. The CDR3 spans 13 residues. The DNA of the CDR3 is TGTGCCAGCAGCCCGGGACAGTGTCTGGGCTACACCTTC. Residues: CASSPGQCLGYTF.

The rearrangement uses TRBV21-1 and TRBJ2-5; the table's D gene call, TRBD1, was not cross checked with the DNA. TRBV21-1 is noted as a pseudogene. The CDR3 runs 16 residues. The CDR3 reads CASSLPGQGARETQYF. The CDR3 DNA reads TGTGCCAGCAGCCTACCAGGACAGGGGGCTAGGGAGACCCAGTACTTC.

V is TRBV7-9 and J is TRBJ1-2; D is possibly TRBD1 (5 bases). V lost 5 bases to trimming and J lost 0 bases, with 19 bases between them. Germline loops: CDR1 SEHNR, CDR2 FQNEAQ (reference sequence). The CDR3 consists of 17 residues. CDR3 nucleotide sequence: TGTGCCAGCAGCCTTATCGGCAGGGCGGACGCTAACTATGGCTACACCTTC. Amino acid sequence: CASSLIGRADANYGYTF. Full variable domain (outside the CDR3, taken from reference TRBV7-9 and TRBJ1-2): DTGVSQNPRHKITKRGQNVTFRCDPISEHNRLYWYRQTLGQGPEFLTYFQNEAQLEKSRLLSDRFSAERPKGSFSTLEIQRTEQGDSAMYLCASSLIGRADANYGYTFGSGTRLTVV.

This chain connects TRBV5-1 to TRBJ1-3; D is uncertain. Germline lookup yields CDR1 SGHRS and CDR2 YFSETQ. V was cut by 3 bases and J by 4 bases, with 14 bases left in between. There are 15 residues in the CDR3. This chain's CDR3 is CASSSEGRLGNTIYF. The CDR3, as DNA: TGCGCCAGCAGCTCAGAAGGGAGATTAGGAAACACCATATATTTT.

V gene TRBV5-1 combines with J gene TRBJ2-5; 8 positions match TRBD2. V lost 0 bases to trimming and J lost 3 bases; unmatched junction nucleotides: 10. The CDR3 is made up of 17 amino acids. From germline, CDR1 is SGHRS and CDR2 YFSETQ. CDR3 loop: CASSLGAGEGVEETQYF. The CDR3 nucleotides are TGCGCCAGCAGCTTGGGAGCGGGGGAAGGGGTCGAAGAGACCCAGTACTTC.

This chain connects TRBV6-5 to TRBJ2-5; D gene unclear. Germline CDR1 reads MNHEY; CDR2 reads SVGAGI. The CDR3 has 15 amino acids. V was pared by 6 bases and J by 5 bases, with 19 bases between. CDR3 DNA: TGTGCCAGCAGAATTGTCGCTACGCACTGGGAGACCCAGTACTTC. This gives the protein CASRIVATHWETQYF.

The sample holds one count of this clone. The V call is TRBV19, the J call TRBJ2-5, with TRBD1 matching 7 bases. With 5 bases clipped from V and 4 bases from J, the junction kept 10 bases outside the gene matches. The germline gives CDR1 LNHDA, CDR2 SQIVND (reference sequence). The CDR3 has 15 amino acids. This chain's CDR3 is CASSLDRGLVETQYF. The CDR3 coding sequence is TGTGCCAGTAGTTTGGATAGGGGGCTGGTAGAGACCCAGTACTTC.

The chain has TRBV5-1 and TRBJ1-2; tentative D call: TRBD1 (5 bases). Trimming took 0 bases from V and 5 from J, leaving 17 bases between them. The CDR3 contains 16 residues. The V gene's germline CDR1 is SGHRS and CDR2 YFSETQ. The CDR3 nucleotides are TGCGCCAGCAGCTTGGGTTCGCAGGGTTACTTTTATGGCTACACCTTC. Its translation: CASSLGSQGYFYGYTF.

The rearrangement uses TRBV21-1 and TRBJ1-5; TRBD1 reflects the table's D call only, with no check against the DNA. TRBV21-1 is a listed pseudogene. The CDR3 has 18 amino acids. The CDR3 DNA reads TGTGCCAGCAGCAAAGTAGGGGGGTGGACAGGGGTCAATCAGCCCCAGCATTTT. Encoded protein: CASSKVGGWTGVNQPQHF.

The chain employs TRBV28 and TRBJ1-5; tentative D call: TRBD1 (6 bases). Germline V gives CDR1 MDHEN, CDR2 SYDVKM. The CDR3 runs 15 residues. The ends were cut back, 4 bases at V and 10 bases at J, with 20 bases in the middle. CDR3 region: CASSSGGSTGRPQHF. CDR3 nucleotide sequence: TGTGCCAGCAGTTCGGGAGGTTCAACAGGGCGACCCCAGCATTTT.

This sequence joins TRBV20-1 and TRBJ1-4, with D maybe TRBD1 (6 bases). Trimming pared 5 bases from V and 13 bases from J, leaving 14 bases between. This CDR3 has 11 residues. Germline V gene lookup returns CDR1 DFQATT and CDR2 SNEGSKA (reference sequence). CDR3 DNA: TGCAGTGCTGACCGAACAGGGAGACTGTTTTTT. It yields the protein CSADRTGRLFF.

This clone has only a few counts. V is TRBV5-4 and J is TRBJ1-4, with D perhaps matching TRBD1 (5 bases). The CDR3 extends over 14 amino acids. Germline CDR1 and CDR2: SGHNT and YYREEE (reference sequence). V lost 1 base and J lost 7, with 11 bases in between. The CDR3 nucleotides read TGTGCCAGCAGCTTGCAGGGAGGAGGTGAAAAACTGTTTTTT. As protein: CASSLQGGGEKLFF.

The chain is built from TRBV5-1 and TRBJ2-3; 7 bases are shared with TRBD1. From germline, CDR1 is SGHRS and CDR2 YFSETQ. The CDR3 runs 14 residues. Trimming removed 1 base from V and 5 bases from J; junction bases left unmatched: 4. CDR3 sequence: CASSLLQGRDTQYF. In DNA form, the CDR3 reads TGCGCCAGCAGCTTGTTACAGGGGAGAGATACGCAGTATTTT.

The chain employs TRBV4-2 and TRBJ2-2; D is ambiguous. This CDR3 spans 16 amino acids. Trimming stripped 4 bases from V and 0 bases from J, with 12 bases between. Per germline, CDR1 LGHNA and CDR2 YNFKEQ. The CDR3 bases are TGTGCCAGCAGCCCCCAGCGATATTCGAACACCGGGGAGCTGTTTTTT. It encodes CASSPQRYSNTGELFF.

The CDR3 here is CASSQDWSGGLYEQYF. Here the CDR3 DNA reads TGTGCCAGCAGCCAAGATTGGTCAGGGGGCCTCTACGAGCAGTACTTC. This sequence joins TRBV4-2 and TRBJ2-7; 8 nucleotides align to TRBD1. This CDR3 spans 16 amino acids. Germline loops: CDR1 LGHNA, CDR2 YNFKEQ. Germline trimming cut 0 bases from V and 3 bases from J; bases unmatched to any gene: 7.

The chain couples TRBV2 to TRBJ2-2, with a possible D match to TRBD1 (6 bases). The CDR3 has 17 residues. Germline V lookup: CDR1 SNHLY, CDR2 FYNNEI. Trimming took 5 bases from V and 8 from J, leaving 24 bases between them. The chain's CDR3 is CASSTSHLSTGLGELFF. Written as DNA, the CDR3 is TGTGCCAGCAGTACAAGCCACTTATCAACAGGGTTAGGGGAGCTGTTTTTT. The full variable domain, with the rest looked up from reference TRBV2 and TRBJ2-2, is EPEVTQTPSHQVTQMGQEVILRCVPISNHLYFYWYRQILGQKVEFLVSFYNNEISEKSEIFDDQFSVERPDGSNFTLKIRSTKLEDSAMYFCASSTSHLSTGLGELFFGEGSRLTVL.

The V call is TRBV7-9, the J call TRBJ2-1; 8 bases map to TRBD1. J lost 2 bases, V lost 5 bases, and 2 bases had no gene match. CDR3 length: 14 residues. CDR1 is SEHNR and CDR2 is FQNEAQ in the germline V gene (reference sequence). In DNA, the CDR3 is TGTGCCAGCAGCGCGACAGGGGCCTACAATGAGCAGTTCTTC. It is translated as CASSATGAYNEQFF.

V is TRBV6-5 and J is TRBJ2-7, with 10 bases matching TRBD1. V lost 2 bases to trimming and J lost 6 bases; unmatched junction nucleotides: 10. Germline-derived CDR1 and CDR2 are MNHEY and SVGAGI. There are 16 residues in the CDR3. In nucleotides, the CDR3 is TGTGCCAGCAGTTACCTGACAGGGGGCTCTTTTCCCGAGCAGTACTTC. Translation gives CASSYLTGGSFPEQYF.

In DNA, the CDR3 is TGTGCCAGCAGCTTAGGTCGCGATCATACGCAGTATTTT. The encoded protein is CASSLGRDHTQYF. V usage is TRBV11-2 and J usage is TRBJ2-3, with D uncertain. The CDR3 length is 13 residues. V lost 1 base and J lost 7, with 9 bases in between. Germline V gene data show CDR1 as SGHAT and CDR2 as FQNNGV.